This is a list of T cell receptor beta chains from one sample in a study of cytomegalovirus exposure and HLA in healthy donors. Method: immunoSEQ multiplex PCR; TCRdb's copy keeps in-frame clones and lacks some. The sample contains roughly 78,000 clones, about 60% of which appear only once. Sequenced sample: PBMCs. The origin of the receptors is a man aged 25 to 45 in good health and CMV-seropositive. Each CDR3 is given with its conserved first and last residue. Each record gives: CDR3 length, clone size, V gene, J gene, D gene, CDR3 protein, CDR3 DNA. The D gene is left open where the match is weak. Clone size is stated in some rows and not others, as once, few, many or a class when expanded.

16,.,TRBV2,TRBJ1-6,.,CASSRTEPAARMTLHF,TGTGCCAGCAGTCGGACAGAACCTGCTGCGAGGATGACCCTCCACTTT
12,.,TRBV29-1,TRBJ1-5,TRBD1,CSVTQGNQPQHF,TGCAGCGTGACACAGGGGAATCAGCCCCAGCATTTT
15,few,TRBV12-5,TRBJ1-1,.,CASGLVSSGNTEAFF,TGTGCTAGTGGTTTGGTTTCCTCGGGGAACACTGAAGCTTTCTTT
15,.,TRBV6-5,TRBJ1-6,TRBD1,CASTLRTGANSPLHF,TGTGCCAGCACCCTTAGGACAGGGGCAAATTCACCCCTCCACTTT
14,.,TRBV13,TRBJ2-7,.,CASSLGTSIREQYF,TGTGCCAGCAGCTTAGGGACTAGTATTCGCGAGCAGTACTTC
12,.,TRBV2,TRBJ1-5,.,CASRLEGQPQHF,TGTGCCAGCAGGCTGGAGGGTCAGCCCCAGCATTTT
14,.,TRBV13,TRBJ1-4,.,CASSLRWVNEKLFF,TGTGCCAGCAGCCTGCGGTGGGTTAATGAAAAACTGTTTTTT
16,once,TRBV28,TRBJ1-5,.,CASSLTGTQGNQPQHF,TGTGCCAGCAGTTTAACGGGAACACAAGGCAATCAGCCCCAGCATTTT
17,.,TRBV15,TRBJ2-2,TRBD1,CATSRGPPDRADGELFF,TGTGCCACCAGCAGAGGACCCCCCGACAGGGCTGACGGGGAGCTGTTTTTT
12,.,TRBV15,TRBJ2-5,.,CATSRGRETQYF,TGTGCCACCAGCAGGGGGAGAGAGACCCAGTACTTC
15,.,TRBV25-1,TRBJ1-1,TRBD1,CASSEASGGDTEAFF,TGTGCCAGCAGTGAAGCGTCAGGGGGAGACACTGAAGCTTTCTTT
16,few,TRBV6-1,TRBJ1-4,TRBD1,CASSETGGAFNEKLFF,TGTGCCAGCAGTGAGACAGGGGGCGCGTTTAACGAAAAACTGTTTTTT
13,few,TRBV19,TRBJ1-1,.,CASSVDSYTEAFF,TGTGCCAGTAGTGTTGACAGCTACACTGAAGCTTTCTTT
15,.,TRBV27,TRBJ1-1,.,CASLGRKGRNTEAFF,TGTGCCAGCCTAGGTCGAAAGGGGCGCAACACTGAAGCTTTCTTT
16,.,TRBV5-1,TRBJ2-7,.,CASSKNSVGASYEQYF,TGCGCCAGCAGCAAGAACTCCGTGGGAGCGTCCTACGAGCAGTACTTC
13,.,TRBV11-2,TRBJ2-1,.,CASSPDIINEQFF,TGTGCCAGCAGCCCGGACATCATCAATGAGCAGTTCTTC
17,.,TRBV5-6,TRBJ1-3,.,CASSSRGKVGSGNTIYF,TGTGCCAGCAGCTCCCGAGGGAAGGTCGGCTCCGGAAACACCATATATTTT